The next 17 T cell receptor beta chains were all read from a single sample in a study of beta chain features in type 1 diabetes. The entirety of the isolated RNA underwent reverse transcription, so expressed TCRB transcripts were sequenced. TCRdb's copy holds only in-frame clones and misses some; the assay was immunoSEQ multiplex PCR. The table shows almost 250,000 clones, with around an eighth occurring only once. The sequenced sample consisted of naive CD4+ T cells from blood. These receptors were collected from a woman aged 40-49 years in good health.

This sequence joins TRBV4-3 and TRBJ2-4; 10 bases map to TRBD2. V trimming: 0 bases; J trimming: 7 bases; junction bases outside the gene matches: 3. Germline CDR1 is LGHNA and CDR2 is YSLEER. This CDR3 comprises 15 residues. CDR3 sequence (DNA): TGCGCCAGCAGCCAAGATCCACTAGCGGGGAACATTCAGTACTTC. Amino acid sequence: CASSQDPLAGNIQYF.

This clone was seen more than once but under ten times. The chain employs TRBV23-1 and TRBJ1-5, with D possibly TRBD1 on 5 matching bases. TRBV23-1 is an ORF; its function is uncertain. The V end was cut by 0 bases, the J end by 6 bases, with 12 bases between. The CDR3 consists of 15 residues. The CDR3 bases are TGCGCCAGCAGTCAATCCAACAGGAAAAGTCAGCCCCAGCATTTT. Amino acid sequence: CASSQSNRKSQPQHF.

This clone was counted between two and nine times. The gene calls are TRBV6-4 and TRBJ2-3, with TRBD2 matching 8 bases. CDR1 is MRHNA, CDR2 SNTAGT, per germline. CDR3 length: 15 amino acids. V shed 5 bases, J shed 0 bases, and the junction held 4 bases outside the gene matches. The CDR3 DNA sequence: TGTGCCAGCAGTATTAGCGGGGTGAGCACAGATACGCAGTATTTT. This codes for CASSISGVSTDTQYF.

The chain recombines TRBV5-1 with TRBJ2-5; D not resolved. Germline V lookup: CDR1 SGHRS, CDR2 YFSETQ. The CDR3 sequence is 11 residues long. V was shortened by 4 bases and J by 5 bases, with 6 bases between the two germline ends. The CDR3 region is CASSPGETQYF. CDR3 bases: TGCGCCAGCAGCCCCGGGGAGACCCAGTACTTC.

As DNA, the CDR3 is TGTGCCAGCAGTGGCGGGGAGACGAGCTCCTATAATTCACCCCTCCACTTT. As protein: CASSGGETSSYNSPLHF. J is TRBJ1-6 and V is TRBV2; D not resolved. CDR1 is SNHLY, CDR2 FYNNEI, per germline. The germline V and J ends were trimmed by 4 bases and 0 bases, with 13 bases remaining between them. The CDR3 consists of 17 residues.

The CDR3 spells CASTLMAVSYEQYF. In DNA, the CDR3 is TGTGCCAGCACTTTAATGGCCGTATCCTACGAGCAGTACTTC. The chain is built from TRBV7-2 and TRBJ2-7; no reliable D call. Trimming cost V 7 bases and J 1 base, with 14 bases left between them. This CDR3 comprises 14 residues. The germline gives CDR1 SGHTA, CDR2 FQGNSA.

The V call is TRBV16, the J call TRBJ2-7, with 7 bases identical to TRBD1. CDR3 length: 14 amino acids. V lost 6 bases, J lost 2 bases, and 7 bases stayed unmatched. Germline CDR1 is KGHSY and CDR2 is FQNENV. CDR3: CASRLGQGAYEQYF. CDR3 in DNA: TGTGCCAGCAGGCTAGGGCAGGGGGCCTACGAGCAGTACTTC. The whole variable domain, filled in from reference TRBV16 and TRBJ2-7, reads GEEVAQTPKHLVRGEGQKAKLYCAPIKGHSYVFWYQQVLKNEFKFLISFQNENVFDETGMPKERFSAKCLPNSPCSLEIQATKLEDSAVYFCASRLGQGAYEQYFGPGTRLTVT.

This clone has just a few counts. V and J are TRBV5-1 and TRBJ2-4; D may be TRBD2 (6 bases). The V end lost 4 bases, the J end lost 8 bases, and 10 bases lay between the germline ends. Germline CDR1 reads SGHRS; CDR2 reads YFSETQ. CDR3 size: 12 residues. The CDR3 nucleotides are TGCGCCAGCAGCCGTTGGGGGGACATTCAGTACTTC. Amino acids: CASSRWGDIQYF.

The DNA for the CDR3 is TGCGCCAGCAGCTCGTCTTCAAGAACGGGAGGCTACACCTTC. Its translation is CASSSSSRTGGYTF. The rearrangement joins TRBV5-1 to TRBJ1-2; D remains ambiguous. Germline CDR1 SGHRS, CDR2 YFSETQ. V lost 3 bases to trimming and J lost 8 bases, with 17 bases between them. CDR3 length: 14 residues. Variable domain in full (rest from reference TRBV5-1 and TRBJ1-2): KAGVTQTPRYLIKTRGQQVTLSCSPISGHRSVSWYQQTPGQGLQFLFEYFSETQRNKGNFPGRFSGRQFSNSRSEMNVSTLELGDSALYLCASSSSSRTGGYTFGSGTRLTVV.

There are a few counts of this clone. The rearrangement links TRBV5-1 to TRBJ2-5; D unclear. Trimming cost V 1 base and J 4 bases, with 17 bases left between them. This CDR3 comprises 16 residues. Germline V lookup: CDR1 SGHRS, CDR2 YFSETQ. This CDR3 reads CASSLRGMGTAETQYF. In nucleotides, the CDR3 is TGCGCCAGCAGCTTGAGAGGCATGGGTACGGCAGAGACCCAGTACTTC.

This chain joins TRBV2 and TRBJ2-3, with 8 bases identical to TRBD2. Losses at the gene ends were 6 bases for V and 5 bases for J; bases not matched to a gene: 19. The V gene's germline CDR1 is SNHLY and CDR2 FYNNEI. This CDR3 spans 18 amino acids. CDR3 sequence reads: CASSAEGGGRGAGDTQYF. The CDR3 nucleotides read TGTGCCAGCAGCGCTGAGGGTGGTGGGCGGGGGGCTGGAGATACGCAGTATTTT.

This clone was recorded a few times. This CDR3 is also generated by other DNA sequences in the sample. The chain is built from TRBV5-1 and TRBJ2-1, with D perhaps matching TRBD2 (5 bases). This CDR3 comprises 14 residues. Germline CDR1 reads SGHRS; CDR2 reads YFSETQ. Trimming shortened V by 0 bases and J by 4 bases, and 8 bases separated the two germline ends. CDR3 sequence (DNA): TGCGCCAGCAGCTTGGGGGAGACGTACAATGAGCAGTTCTTC. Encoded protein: CASSLGETYNEQFF.

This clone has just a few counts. The DNA of the CDR3 is TGTGCCAGCAGCTTAGTATCCAGGGGCAATGAGCAGTTCTTC. Translating gives CASSLVSRGNEQFF. This rearrangement joins TRBV7-2 to TRBJ2-1; TRBD1 is a possible D gene (6 bases). CDR3 length: 14 amino acids. Germline CDR1 is SGHTA and CDR2 is FQGNSA. The V end lost 1 base, the J end lost 6 bases, and 10 bases lay between the germline ends.

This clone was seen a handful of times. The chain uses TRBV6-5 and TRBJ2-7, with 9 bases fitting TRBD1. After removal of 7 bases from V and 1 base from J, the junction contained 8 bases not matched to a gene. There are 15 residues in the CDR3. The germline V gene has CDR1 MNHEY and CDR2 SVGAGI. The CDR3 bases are TGTGCCAGCACCCCCGGGACAGGGAGTTCCTACGAGCAGTACTTC. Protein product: CASTPGTGSSYEQYF.

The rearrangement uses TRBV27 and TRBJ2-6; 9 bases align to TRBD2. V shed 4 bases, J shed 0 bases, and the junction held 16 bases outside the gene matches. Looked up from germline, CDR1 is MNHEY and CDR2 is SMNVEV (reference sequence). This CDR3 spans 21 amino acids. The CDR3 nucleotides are TGTGCCAGCAGTTCCCGGTTGAGGACTAGCGATCTTTCCTCTGGGGCCAACGTCCTGACTTTC. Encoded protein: CASSSRLRTSDLSSGANVLTF.

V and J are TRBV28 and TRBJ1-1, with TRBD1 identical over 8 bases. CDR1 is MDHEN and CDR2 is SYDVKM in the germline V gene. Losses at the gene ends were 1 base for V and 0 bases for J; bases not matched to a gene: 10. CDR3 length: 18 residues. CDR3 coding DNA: TGTGCCAGCAGTTTATTCCCCCCGGACAGGGACATGAACACTGAAGCTTTCTTT. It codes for CASSLFPPDRDMNTEAFF.

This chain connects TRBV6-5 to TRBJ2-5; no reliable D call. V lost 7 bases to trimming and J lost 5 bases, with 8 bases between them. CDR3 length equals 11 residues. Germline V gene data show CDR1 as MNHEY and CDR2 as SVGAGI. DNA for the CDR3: TGTGCCAGCACGTCTTTGGAGACCCAGTACTTC. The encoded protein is CASTSLETQYF.